Listed here is a single TCR beta chain. Its antigen is not known. These data are taken from a study of OX40 agonist ivuxolimab in advanced cancers. Study in general: The patients got ivuxolimab, which is an agonistic anti-OX40 (CD134) antibody. Regarding the study as a whole: Patients with a partial response at 0.1-3.0 mg/kg had among the lowest clonal expansion.

The data were produced by immunoSEQ multiplex PCR, yet TCRdb's version contains in-frame clones alone and is incomplete. Of under 80,000 clones detected, about nine tenths appear once; the ten largest clones hold around 0.76%. This material consisted of CD4+ or CD8+ T cells sorted from blood, taken in a trial of the OX40 agonist ivuxolimab. The source of this sequence is an adult with an advanced solid tumor such as melanoma, head and neck, liver or kidney cancer.

The CDR3 is CASSLGGIIRGDTQYF. CDR3 nucleotide sequence: TGTGCCAGCAGCTTAGGGGGAATTATCCGGGGTGATACGCAGTATTTT. This rearrangement joins TRBV7-8 to TRBJ2-3, with D perhaps matching TRBD2 (5 bases). The germline V and J ends were trimmed by 1 base and 6 bases, with 17 bases remaining between them. CDR3 length equals 16 residues. Germline CDR1 SGHVS, CDR2 FQNEAQ.